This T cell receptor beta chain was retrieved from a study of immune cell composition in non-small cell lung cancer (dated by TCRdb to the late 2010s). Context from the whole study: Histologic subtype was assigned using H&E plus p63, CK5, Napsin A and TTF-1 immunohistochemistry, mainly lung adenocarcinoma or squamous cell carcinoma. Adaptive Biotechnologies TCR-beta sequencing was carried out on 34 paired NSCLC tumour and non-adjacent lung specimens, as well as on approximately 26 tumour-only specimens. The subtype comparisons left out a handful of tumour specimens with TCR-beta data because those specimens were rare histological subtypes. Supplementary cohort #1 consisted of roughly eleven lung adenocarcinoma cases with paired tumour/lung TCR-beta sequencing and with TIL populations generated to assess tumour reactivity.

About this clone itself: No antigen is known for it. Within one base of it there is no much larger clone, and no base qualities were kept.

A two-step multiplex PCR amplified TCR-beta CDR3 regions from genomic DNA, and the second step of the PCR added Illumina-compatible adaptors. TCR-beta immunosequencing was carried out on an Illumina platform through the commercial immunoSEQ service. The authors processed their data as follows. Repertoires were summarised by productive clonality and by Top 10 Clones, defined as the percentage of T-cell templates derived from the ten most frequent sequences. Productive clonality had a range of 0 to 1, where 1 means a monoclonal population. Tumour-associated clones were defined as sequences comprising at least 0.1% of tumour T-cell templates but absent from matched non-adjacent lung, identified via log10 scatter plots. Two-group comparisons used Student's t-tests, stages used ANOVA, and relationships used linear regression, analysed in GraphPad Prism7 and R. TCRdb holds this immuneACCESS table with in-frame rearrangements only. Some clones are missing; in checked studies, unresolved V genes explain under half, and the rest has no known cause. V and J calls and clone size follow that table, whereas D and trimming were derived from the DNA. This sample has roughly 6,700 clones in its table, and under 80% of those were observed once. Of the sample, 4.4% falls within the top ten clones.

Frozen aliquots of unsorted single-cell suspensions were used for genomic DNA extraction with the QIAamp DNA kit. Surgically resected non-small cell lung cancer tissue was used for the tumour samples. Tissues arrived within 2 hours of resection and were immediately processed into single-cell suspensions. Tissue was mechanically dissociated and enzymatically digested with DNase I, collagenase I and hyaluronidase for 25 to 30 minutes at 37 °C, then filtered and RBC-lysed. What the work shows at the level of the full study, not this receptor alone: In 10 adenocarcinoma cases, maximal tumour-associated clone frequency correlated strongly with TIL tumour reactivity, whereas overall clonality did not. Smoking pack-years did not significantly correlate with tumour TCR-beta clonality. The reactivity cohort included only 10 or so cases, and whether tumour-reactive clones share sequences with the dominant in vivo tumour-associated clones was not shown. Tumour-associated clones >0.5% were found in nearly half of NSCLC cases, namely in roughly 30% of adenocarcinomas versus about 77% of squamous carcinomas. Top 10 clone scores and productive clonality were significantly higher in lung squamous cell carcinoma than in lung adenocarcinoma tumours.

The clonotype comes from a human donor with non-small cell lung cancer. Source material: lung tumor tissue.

Here the CDR3 is given as CASSQGSKGANTEAFF. The nucleotide sequence is given as TGTGCCAGCAGCCAGGGGTCGAAGGGAGCGAACACTGAAGCTTTCTTT. The chain links TRBV14 with TRBJ1-1, with the identity of the D gene unclear. Relative to germline, V is 3 bases shorter and J is 1 base shorter, with 15 bases between their ends. CDR1 and CDR2, per the germline V gene, are SGHDN and FVKESK. The cysteine opens and the phenylalanine closes a CDR3 of 16 amino acids. Only the CDR3 part of the read is kept: 48 bases, read in frame from the first base. The variable domain in full, with residues beyond the CDR3 obtained from the reference TRBV14 and TRBJ1-1 genes, is EAGVTQFPSHSVIEKGQTVTLRCDPISGHDNLYWYRRVMGKEIKFLLHFVKESKQDESGMPNNRFLAERTGGTYSTLKVQPAELEDSGVYFCASSQGSKGANTEAFFGQGTRLTVV.